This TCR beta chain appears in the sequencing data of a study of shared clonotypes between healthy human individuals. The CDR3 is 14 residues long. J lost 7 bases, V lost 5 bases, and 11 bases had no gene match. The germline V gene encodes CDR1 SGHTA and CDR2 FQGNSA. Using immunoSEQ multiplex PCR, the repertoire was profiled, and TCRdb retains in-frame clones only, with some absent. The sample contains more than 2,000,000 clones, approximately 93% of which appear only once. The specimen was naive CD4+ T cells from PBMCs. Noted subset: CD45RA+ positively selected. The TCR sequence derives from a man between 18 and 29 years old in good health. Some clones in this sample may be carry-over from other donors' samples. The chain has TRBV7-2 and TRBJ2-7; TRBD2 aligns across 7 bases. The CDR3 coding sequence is TGTGCCAGCAGCCTACGGTGGGCCGGGGGGGAGCAGTACTTC. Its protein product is CASSLRWAGGEQYF. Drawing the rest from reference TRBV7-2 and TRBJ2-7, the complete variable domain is GAGVSQSPSNKVTEKGKDVELRCDPISGHTALYWYRQSLGQGLEFLIYFQGNSAPDKSGLPSDRFSAERTGGSVSTLTIQRTQQEDSAVYLCASSLRWAGGEQYFGPGTRLTVT.